The rows below give T cell receptor beta chains drawn from one sample of a study of patients and donors after allogeneic stem cell transplantation. TCRdb called the RT-PCR reads again in MiXCR, with one record for every CDR3 protein. The data contain hundreds of thousands of distinct CDR3 sequences, under 20% of them seen just once; the ten biggest clones take up 7% to 7.5%. The sequenced sample consisted of blood, either unsorted or a sorted T cell fraction (not recorded which). Receptors were obtained from a human donor who was either an allogeneic HSCT recipient or a stem cell or donor lymphocyte infusion donor (not recorded which). It is not recorded whose cells these are; they may come from a transplant donor. Each CDR3 is given with its conserved first and last residue. The D gene is left open where the match is weak. A clone size is listed for some rows: how often the clone was seen (once, few, many), or a class if it is expanded.

v_call: TRBV21-1; d_call: -; j_call: TRBJ2-5; clone_size: -; cdr3_nt: TGTGCCAGCAGCGCAGGACAGGGGTCACAAGAGACCCAGTACTTC; cdr3_aa: CASSAGQGSQETQYF
v_call: TRBV6-1; d_call: TRBD1; j_call: TRBJ1-1; clone_size: many; cdr3_nt: TGTGCCAGCAGGATACAGGGGGGTATGAACACTGAAGCTTTCTTT; cdr3_aa: CASRIQGGMNTEAFF
v_call: TRBV20-1; d_call: -; j_call: TRBJ1-6; clone_size: -; cdr3_nt: TGCAGTGCCGCCGGGACGCCTGCCAGAGATTCACCCCTCCACTTT; cdr3_aa: CSAAGTPARDSPLHF
v_call: TRBV25-1; d_call: -; j_call: TRBJ2-1; clone_size: few; cdr3_nt: TGTGCCAGCAGTGGGGGCTGGGGCGGGGCTATTGAGCAGTTCTTC; cdr3_aa: CASSGGWGGAIEQFF
v_call: TRBV11-3; d_call: -; j_call: TRBJ2-3; clone_size: many; cdr3_nt: TGTGCCAGCAGCTCGACGAATACGCAGTATTTT; cdr3_aa: CASSSTNTQYF
v_call: TRBV5-1; d_call: -; j_call: TRBJ1-1; clone_size: -; cdr3_nt: TGCGCCAGCAGCGCCCTGGGCGGGAGAAACGCTTTCTTT; cdr3_aa: CASSALGGRNAFF
v_call: TRBV6-1; d_call: -; j_call: TRBJ2-7; clone_size: -; cdr3_nt: TGTGCCAGCAGTGAAGGGCAGGGGTCCGCCTACGAGCAGTACTTC; cdr3_aa: CASSEGQGSAYEQYF
v_call: TRBV20-1; d_call: -; j_call: TRBJ1-4; clone_size: few; cdr3_nt: TGCAGTGCCCCCGGGGCGGACAATGAAAAACTGTTTTTT; cdr3_aa: CSAPGADNEKLFF
v_call: TRBV6-1; d_call: -; j_call: TRBJ1-1; clone_size: few; cdr3_nt: TGTGCCAGCAGGTCATGGGCAGGGAGGAAAGAGACTGAAGCTTTCTTT; cdr3_aa: CASRSWAGRKETEAFF
v_call: TRBV12-3/TRBV12-4; d_call: -; j_call: TRBJ2-7; clone_size: -; cdr3_nt: TGTGCCAGCAGTCCCCCCGGAGGGGACGAGCAGTACTTC; cdr3_aa: CASSPPGGDEQYF
v_call: TRBV19; d_call: -; j_call: TRBJ2-2; clone_size: few; cdr3_nt: TGTGCCAGTAGTAGTACAGCGGCCGGGGAGCTGTTTTTT; cdr3_aa: CASSSTAAGELFF
v_call: TRBV9; d_call: -; j_call: TRBJ1-6; clone_size: few; cdr3_nt: TGTGCCAGCAGCCTCGCCCGGGACGGGAATTCACCCCTCCACTTT; cdr3_aa: CASSLARDGNSPLHF
v_call: TRBV5-6; d_call: -; j_call: TRBJ2-7; clone_size: -; cdr3_nt: TGTGCCAGCGGCAACTACGAGCAGTACTTC; cdr3_aa: CASGNYEQYF
v_call: TRBV10-3; d_call: TRBD1; j_call: TRBJ2-7; clone_size: -; cdr3_nt: TGTGCCATTTCCGGGACAGCCTACGAGCAGTACTTC; cdr3_aa: CAISGTAYEQYF
v_call: TRBV29-1; d_call: -; j_call: TRBJ1-2; clone_size: many; cdr3_nt: TGCAGCGTGGGGGACACGAGAAACTATGGCTACACCTTC; cdr3_aa: CSVGDTRNYGYTF
v_call: TRBV5-1; d_call: TRBD2; j_call: TRBJ2-5; clone_size: many; cdr3_nt: TGCGCCAGCAGCTCTGGAAGACTAGCGGGAGTAGAGACCCAGTACTTC; cdr3_aa: CASSSGRLAGVETQYF
v_call: TRBV11-2; d_call: TRBD1; j_call: TRBJ1-2; clone_size: few; cdr3_nt: TGTGCCAGCACCTTTCTCCGGGACAGGGGGCTTTTGAACTATGGCTACACCTTC; cdr3_aa: CASTFLRDRGLLNYGYTF
v_call: TRBV5-1; d_call: -; j_call: TRBJ2-1; clone_size: few; cdr3_nt: TGCGCCAGCGCTGAGATGGGGGGTGGTGAGCAGTTCTTC; cdr3_aa: CASAEMGGGEQFF
v_call: TRBV4-1; d_call: TRBD1; j_call: TRBJ1-6; clone_size: few; cdr3_nt: TGCGCCAGCAGCCAAACAACCGGGACAGGAAATTCACCCCTCCACTTT; cdr3_aa: CASSQTTGTGNSPLHF
v_call: TRBV29-1; d_call: TRBD2; j_call: TRBJ2-5; clone_size: many; cdr3_nt: TGCAGCGCTCTAAAGGGACTAGGGGAAGAGACCCAGTACTTC; cdr3_aa: CSALKGLGEETQYF
v_call: TRBV3-1; d_call: -; j_call: TRBJ2-4; clone_size: -; cdr3_nt: TGTGCCAGCAGCCAAGATACATCACCAGCCAAAAACATTCAGTACTTC; cdr3_aa: CASSQDTSPAKNIQYF
v_call: TRBV12-3/TRBV12-4; d_call: -; j_call: TRBJ1-5; clone_size: few; cdr3_nt: TGTGCCAGCAGTTTGGGGGAACAGGGAGTCAATCAGCCCCAGCATTTT; cdr3_aa: CASSLGEQGVNQPQHF
v_call: TRBV15; d_call: -; j_call: TRBJ2-3; clone_size: -; cdr3_nt: TGTGCCACCAGCAGAGCCGGTAACTCCCCGAGCACAGATACGCAGTATTTT; cdr3_aa: CATSRAGNSPSTDTQYF
v_call: TRBV15; d_call: -; j_call: TRBJ1-1; clone_size: few; cdr3_nt: TGTGCCACCAGCAGAGGGTCGGCGTCCTCTGAAGCTTTCTTT; cdr3_aa: CATSRGSASSEAFF
v_call: TRBV7-9; d_call: -; j_call: TRBJ1-2; clone_size: -; cdr3_nt: TGTGCCAGCAGCTGGGGGCAGAGTCCCTCTAACTATGGCTACACCTTC; cdr3_aa: CASSWGQSPSNYGYTF